Sequencing of this TCR beta chain was carried out in a study of memory CD4+ T cells and cytomegalovirus serostatus. CDR3 length equals 13 residues. The germline V gene has CDR1 SGHKS and CDR2 YYEKEE (reference sequence). V was pared by 5 bases and J by 4 bases, with 5 bases of the junction left unmatched. Method: immunoSEQ multiplex PCR; TCRdb's copy keeps in-frame clones and lacks some. In the table there are under 50,000 clones, around four fifths of which are singletons. Single viable CD3+CD4+CD8-CD45RO+ cells were sorted as the memory CD4+ T cells. V is TRBV5-5 and J is TRBJ1-1, with 7 bases that match TRBD1. The sequencing input was memory CD4+ T cells from blood. The clonotype comes from an adult in good health and CMV-seronegative. The CDR3 reads CASSQGVGTEAFF. CDR3 coding DNA: TGTGCCAGCAGTCAGGGGGTAGGCACTGAAGCTTTCTTT.